This T cell receptor beta chain appears in the sequencing data of a study of shared clonotypes between healthy human individuals. J gave up 5 bases and V 1 base, and 9 bases lay outside the gene matches. The CDR3 covers 16 residues. Germline CDR1 reads SGHTA; CDR2 reads FQGNSA. The assay was immunoSEQ multiplex PCR, and TCRdb's table has in-frame clones only and misses some. The sample carries roughly 2 million clones, approximately 96% recorded once. CD4+ cells yielded CD45RA+ naive and CD45RA-negative memory subsets. This receptor was identified in a man in his late teens or twenties in good health. The chain links TRBV7-2 to TRBJ2-5, with 8 bases matching TRBD1. Material: naive CD4+ T cells sorted from blood. Indicated subset: CD45RA+ positively selected. CDR3 in DNA: TGTGCCAGCAGCTTAGTGAACCTGGACAGGGCGGAGACCCAGTACTTC. Translation gives CASSLVNLDRAETQYF.